Below, one TCR beta chain is given with its context. This clonotype was recorded at least ten times. What antigen it recognizes has not been identified. There are no base qualities to consult, and no much larger clone falls within one base. This sample is drawn from a study of human T cells and chemical hapten exposure (dated by TCRdb to about 2021). For the wider study: For sensitization, 2% DPC in acetone was applied to a roughly 2 cm by roughly 2 cm area of upper inner arm skin. Blood samples were taken from patients before sensitization (week 0) and at 2, 6 and about 24 weeks after DPC sensitization. Patch testing on the upper back used Finn chambers containing 0.01% DPC, with scoring done after 6 days according to International Contact Dermatitis Research Group standards. For TCR sequencing, blood came from 25 to 35 alopecia patients at anywhere from one to four time points (pre-sensitization, 2, 6 and 24 weeks). The libraries were sequenced as a pool, and the TCR yield per sample differed mostly because of small variations in library volumes within the pool. The patient cohort, mostly female, included alopecia areata with under or over 50% scalp involvement, alopecia totalis and alopecia universalis. This study followed changes in the peripheral blood TCR repertoire in vivo during primary and secondary sensitization of alopecia patients to the hapten diphenylcyclopropenone (DPC). Throughout the study period of 20 to 30 weeks, patients also received therapeutic DPC doses to the scalp every week.

The library relied on RACE. TCRdb lists the instrument as NextSeq 500. During library preparation, unique molecular identifiers were attached to individual cDNA molecules so that TCRs could be counted quantitatively and reproducibly. From each blood RNA sample, both TCR alpha and TCR beta chains were sequenced. As for the original processing: Samples had a median of roughly 91,000 TCRs, with a range from roughly 20,000 to 690,600. V, J and CDR3 annotation of the TCR reads was performed with the Decombinator software suite. Every sample was subsampled to the same number of TCRs (28,000) for the PS versus PT1 abundance plots. TCRs were defined as expanded if absent before sensitization and observed at least eight times at the 2-week time point. The raw public reads went through TCRdb reprocessing: fastp at Q25, MiXCR clone calling, in-frame beta chains kept. One record per CDR3 amino acid sequence lists the most common genes and DNA. In this record, the V and J calls reflect TCRdb's handling and not the investigators' own analysis. The sample contains 370,000 or so distinct CDR3 sequences, approximately 4.4% of them found a single time. Approximately 2.3% of the sample is taken by the ten largest.

The paper as a whole reports these results and caveats: Repeated subsampling changed both the strength of the expansion versus patch-test correlation and the threshold at which that correlation became significant. Significantly more large CDR3 similarity clusters were formed by expanded TCRs than by pre-sensitization or healthy control sets, consistent with antigen-driven responses. Because every patient had alopecia, a presumed autoimmune disease, the patients' immune response might differ from that of healthy individuals. The number of PT1 expanded TCRs positively correlated with patch test score, significant at thresholds 8, 16 and 32 but not 4. DPC sensitization did not change how many TCRs were above 1 in 1000 frequency, and no evidence was found of alterations in global repertoire structure.

The sample's time point label is to be understood as: patch test 1, 2 weeks after DPC sensitization. The intended sense of this specimen's treatment or condition label: therapeutic diphenylcyclopropenone sensitization with weekly scalp DPC. At each patch-test visit, blood was drawn before the patch test was applied. Patients were considered eligible if aged 18 to 70, diagnosed with alopecia and deemed suitable for DPC therapy, and patients were excluded if pregnant. Unfractionated whole blood was collected in Tempus Blood RNA tubes, and total RNA was extracted from that blood. As encoded in the germline V gene, CDR1 is SGHRS while CDR2 is YFSETQ. The junction carries 19 bases between V and J, which are trimmed by 7 bases and 5 bases respectively. The CDR3 measures 14 amino acids from cysteine to phenylalanine. The CDR3 DNA has 42 bases and is translated from base 1.

The chain links TRBV5-1 with TRBJ2-7, with no confident D gene call. Sequencing used whole blood, obtained in connection with sensitization to the hapten diphenylcyclopropenone (DPC). This sequence was found in a woman between 50 and 59 years old with alopecia areata. Some clones in this sample may be carry-over from other donors' samples. CDR3 region: CASAPVLGLDEQYF. The DNA is TGCGCCAGCGCCCCAGTCCTGGGTTTGGACGAGCAGTACTTC.